Listed below are T cell receptor beta chains from one sample, sequenced in a study of blood T cell repertoires in COVID-19. Clones were sequenced by immunoSEQ multiplex PCR, and TCRdb holds only the in-frame ones, with some missing. The sample lists approximately 140,000 clones, approximately 80% occurring once. The specimen was peripheral blood. These receptors were obtained from a woman at least 80 years old in a cohort sampled during active or convalescent COVID-19. Both conserved end residues are part of each CDR3. A D gene is named only where the DNA matches it firmly. Size values are once, few and many counts, or a class for expanded clones, and some rows have none.

cdr3_length: 16; v_call: TRBV5-6; j_call: TRBJ2-2; clone_size: NA; d_call: TRBD2; cdr3_aa: CASSFRLAGITGELFF; cdr3_nt: TGTGCCAGCAGCTTTAGACTAGCGGGGATCACCGGGGAGCTGTTTTTT
cdr3_length: 16; v_call: TRBV10-3; j_call: TRBJ2-1; clone_size: NA; d_call: TRBD2; cdr3_aa: CAISEELAGGLSEQFF; cdr3_nt: TGTGCCATCAGTGAGGAGCTAGCGGGGGGGCTTAGTGAGCAGTTCTTC
cdr3_length: 16; v_call: TRBV5-1; j_call: TRBJ2-2; clone_size: NA; d_call: NA; cdr3_aa: CASSLFSGANTGELFF; cdr3_nt: TGCGCCAGCAGCTTGTTTTCAGGCGCGAACACCGGGGAGCTGTTTTTT
cdr3_length: 15; v_call: TRBV5-1; j_call: TRBJ2-1; clone_size: NA; d_call: TRBD2; cdr3_aa: CASSLVAGGLNEQFF; cdr3_nt: TGCGCCAGCAGCCTCGTAGCGGGGGGGCTCAATGAGCAGTTCTTC
cdr3_length: 10; v_call: TRBV5-3; j_call: TRBJ1-2; clone_size: NA; d_call: NA; cdr3_aa: CAPHGREVTF; cdr3_nt: TGTGCCCCCCATGGGAGGGAAGTCACCTTC
cdr3_length: 17; v_call: TRBV6-2/TRBV6-3; j_call: TRBJ2-5; clone_size: NA; d_call: TRBD1; cdr3_aa: CASSSRTRTGGRETQYF; cdr3_nt: TGTGCCAGCAGTTCCCGTACAAGGACAGGGGGCCGGGAGACCCAGTACTTC
cdr3_length: 13; v_call: TRBV12-3/TRBV12-4; j_call: TRBJ1-3; clone_size: NA; d_call: NA; cdr3_aa: CASRQGTGNTIYF; cdr3_nt: TGTGCCAGCAGACAGGGCACTGGAAACACCATATATTTT
cdr3_length: 16; v_call: TRBV7-2; j_call: TRBJ2-5; clone_size: NA; d_call: TRBD1; cdr3_aa: CASSFGTGASQETQYF; cdr3_nt: TGTGCCAGCAGCTTCGGGACAGGGGCATCCCAAGAGACCCAGTACTTC
cdr3_length: 15; v_call: TRBV30; j_call: TRBJ1-2; clone_size: NA; d_call: TRBD1; cdr3_aa: CAWIALDRVGGGYTF; cdr3_nt: TGTGCCTGGATAGCTCTGGACAGGGTCGGTGGTGGCTACACCTTC
cdr3_length: 16; v_call: TRBV5-1; j_call: TRBJ1-4; clone_size: NA; d_call: NA; cdr3_aa: CASSLASGGAGEKLFF; cdr3_nt: TGCGCCAGCAGCTTGGCCAGTGGGGGGGCCGGGGAAAAACTGTTTTTT
cdr3_length: 15; v_call: TRBV7-8; j_call: TRBJ1-1; clone_size: once; d_call: TRBD1; cdr3_aa: CASSLAGQINTEAFF; cdr3_nt: TGTGCCAGCAGCTTAGCGGGACAGATTAACACTGAAGCTTTCTTT
cdr3_length: 12; v_call: TRBV29-1; j_call: TRBJ2-7; clone_size: NA; d_call: NA; cdr3_aa: CSVGTEAYEQYF; cdr3_nt: TGCAGCGTTGGGACAGAGGCCTACGAGCAGTACTTC
cdr3_length: 16; v_call: TRBV5-1; j_call: TRBJ2-5; clone_size: NA; d_call: TRBD2; cdr3_aa: CASSLNYASGQETQYF; cdr3_nt: TGCGCCAGCAGCCTAAACTATGCTAGCGGCCAAGAGACCCAGTACTTC
cdr3_length: 16; v_call: TRBV18; j_call: TRBJ1-2; clone_size: NA; d_call: TRBD1; cdr3_aa: CASSTTQQGVNYGYTF; cdr3_nt: TGTGCCAGCTCAACGACCCAACAGGGGGTCAACTATGGCTACACCTTC
cdr3_length: 13; v_call: TRBV7-9; j_call: TRBJ1-2; clone_size: NA; d_call: TRBD1; cdr3_aa: CASSSTGVYGYTF; cdr3_nt: TGTGCCAGCAGCTCCACAGGGGTCTATGGCTACACCTTC
cdr3_length: 14; v_call: TRBV7-6; j_call: TRBJ2-5; clone_size: NA; d_call: NA; cdr3_aa: CASSLMYSQETQYF; cdr3_nt: TGTGCCAGCAGCTTAATGTACAGCCAAGAGACCCAGTACTTC
cdr3_length: 14; v_call: TRBV5-4; j_call: TRBJ1-4; clone_size: NA; d_call: TRBD1; cdr3_aa: CASSLQGVQEKLFF; cdr3_nt: TGTGCCAGCAGCTTACAGGGGGTTCAAGAAAAACTGTTTTTT
cdr3_length: 15; v_call: TRBV9; j_call: TRBJ2-3; clone_size: NA; d_call: NA; cdr3_aa: CASSARAGSTDTQYF; cdr3_nt: TGTGCCAGCAGCGCGAGGGCGGGGAGCACAGATACGCAGTATTTT
cdr3_length: 14; v_call: TRBV7-8; j_call: TRBJ2-5; clone_size: NA; d_call: NA; cdr3_aa: CASSPLTRGETQYF; cdr3_nt: TGTGCCAGCAGCCCGTTGACTAGAGGGGAGACCCAGTACTTC
cdr3_length: 15; v_call: TRBV10-3; j_call: TRBJ1-1; clone_size: NA; d_call: NA; cdr3_aa: CAISSDRGMNTEAFF; cdr3_nt: TGTGCCATCAGCTCGGACCGGGGGATGAACACTGAAGCTTTCTTT
cdr3_length: 13; v_call: TRBV30; j_call: TRBJ2-7; clone_size: NA; d_call: TRBD1; cdr3_aa: CAWVRQGPYEQYF; cdr3_nt: TGTGCCTGGGTTCGACAGGGACCCTACGAGCAGTACTTC
cdr3_length: 16; v_call: TRBV5-1; j_call: TRBJ1-3; clone_size: NA; d_call: NA; cdr3_aa: CASSLAGGAYGNTIYF; cdr3_nt: TGCGCCAGCAGCTTGGCCGGAGGGGCTTATGGAAACACCATATATTTT
cdr3_length: 17; v_call: TRBV15; j_call: TRBJ2-2; clone_size: once; d_call: TRBD1; cdr3_aa: CATSRDIGQGLTGELFF; cdr3_nt: TGTGCCACCAGCAGAGATATAGGACAGGGACTCACCGGGGAGCTGTTTTTT
cdr3_length: 15; v_call: TRBV5-1; j_call: TRBJ1-2; clone_size: NA; d_call: TRBD1; cdr3_aa: CASSPGQGVGYGYTF; cdr3_nt: TGCGCCAGCAGCCCCGGACAGGGGGTAGGGTATGGCTACACCTTC
cdr3_length: 16; v_call: TRBV15; j_call: TRBJ2-5; clone_size: NA; d_call: TRBD2; cdr3_aa: CATSPGLAALGETQYF; cdr3_nt: TGTGCCACCAGTCCGGGACTAGCAGCCCTTGGAGAGACCCAGTACTTC
cdr3_length: 15; v_call: TRBV6-5; j_call: TRBJ2-3; clone_size: NA; d_call: NA; cdr3_aa: CASSPEVIARDTQYF; cdr3_nt: TGTGCCAGCAGTCCGGAGGTGATCGCACGCGATACGCAGTATTTT
cdr3_length: 15; v_call: TRBV5-1; j_call: TRBJ2-3; clone_size: NA; d_call: TRBD2; cdr3_aa: CASSLRLAGGNTQYF; cdr3_nt: TGCGCCAGCAGCTTGCGCCTAGCGGGGGGGAATACGCAGTATTTT
cdr3_length: 18; v_call: TRBV12-2; j_call: TRBJ2-1; clone_size: NA; d_call: NA; cdr3_aa: CASRFKAGEHGLYNEQFF; cdr3_nt: TGTGCAAGTCGCTTTAAAGCGGGGGAGCATGGCCTCTACAATGAGCAGTTCTTC
cdr3_length: 16; v_call: TRBV11-2; j_call: TRBJ1-3; clone_size: NA; d_call: TRBD1; cdr3_aa: CASSSGQGARGNTIYF; cdr3_nt: TGTGCCAGCAGCTCCGGACAGGGGGCTAGGGGAAACACCATATATTTT
cdr3_length: 13; v_call: TRBV7-2; j_call: TRBJ1-2; clone_size: NA; d_call: NA; cdr3_aa: CASSSYRTYGYTF; cdr3_nt: TGTGCCAGCAGCTCTTACAGGACCTATGGCTACACCTTC
cdr3_length: 16; v_call: TRBV21-1; j_call: TRBJ1-5; clone_size: few; d_call: NA; cdr3_aa: CASSTEFEDSNQPQHF; cdr3_nt: TGTGCCAGCAGCACGGAATTTGAGGATAGCAATCAGCCCCAGCATTTT
cdr3_length: 15; v_call: TRBV27; j_call: TRBJ2-1; clone_size: NA; d_call: NA; cdr3_aa: CASSLRLVRGNEQFF; cdr3_nt: TGTGCCAGCAGTCTAAGACTAGTAAGAGGCAATGAGCAGTTCTTC
cdr3_length: 15; v_call: TRBV20-1; j_call: TRBJ1-2; clone_size: NA; d_call: TRBD1; cdr3_aa: CSASPWDRGFIGYTF; cdr3_nt: TGCAGTGCTAGTCCTTGGGACAGGGGGTTTATTGGCTACACCTTC
cdr3_length: 14; v_call: TRBV7-9; j_call: TRBJ1-2; clone_size: NA; d_call: TRBD1; cdr3_aa: CATILPGQGYGYTF; cdr3_nt: TGTGCCACGATCCTACCGGGACAGGGGTATGGCTACACCTTC
cdr3_length: 13; v_call: TRBV18; j_call: TRBJ1-1; clone_size: once; d_call: NA; cdr3_aa: CASSLSGNTEAFF; cdr3_nt: TGTGCCAGCTCACTCTCAGGAAACACTGAAGCTTTCTTT
cdr3_length: 14; v_call: TRBV7-2; j_call: TRBJ1-1; clone_size: NA; d_call: TRBD1; cdr3_aa: CASSPGTGVTEAFF; cdr3_nt: TGTGCCAGCAGCCCCGGGACAGGGGTCACTGAAGCTTTCTTT
cdr3_length: 12; v_call: TRBV19; j_call: TRBJ1-2; clone_size: NA; d_call: NA; cdr3_aa: CASKQGIGGYTF; cdr3_nt: TGTGCCAGTAAACAGGGAATTGGCGGCTACACCTTC
cdr3_length: 15; v_call: TRBV5-1; j_call: TRBJ2-5; clone_size: NA; d_call: TRBD2; cdr3_aa: CASSQLAGGQETQYF; cdr3_nt: TGCGCCAGCAGCCAACTAGCGGGGGGGCAAGAGACCCAGTACTTC
cdr3_length: 13; v_call: TRBV7-9; j_call: TRBJ1-2; clone_size: few; d_call: NA; cdr3_aa: CASSFPNNYGYTF; cdr3_nt: TGTGCCAGCAGCTTCCCCAATAACTATGGCTACACCTTC
cdr3_length: 14; v_call: TRBV5-1; j_call: TRBJ1-4; clone_size: NA; d_call: TRBD1; cdr3_aa: CASSSGQGVEKLFF; cdr3_nt: TGCGCCAGCAGTTCGGGACAGGGAGTTGAAAAACTGTTTTTT
cdr3_length: 15; v_call: TRBV5-6; j_call: TRBJ2-3; clone_size: once; d_call: NA; cdr3_aa: CASSLGLAGVDTQYF; cdr3_nt: TGTGCCAGCAGCTTGGGGCTAGCTGGGGTGGATACGCAGTATTTT
cdr3_length: 17; v_call: TRBV21-1; j_call: TRBJ1-1; clone_size: NA; d_call: NA; cdr3_aa: CASSKGDNRGQGTEAFF; cdr3_nt: TGTGCCAGCAGCAAAGGGGATAACAGGGGGCAAGGGACTGAAGCTTTCTTT
cdr3_length: 15; v_call: TRBV30; j_call: TRBJ1-1; clone_size: NA; d_call: NA; cdr3_aa: CARKGDMGLNTEAFF; cdr3_nt: TGTGCTAGAAAGGGGGATATGGGCCTGAACACTGAAGCTTTCTTT
cdr3_length: 14; v_call: TRBV7-8; j_call: TRBJ2-3; clone_size: few; d_call: NA; cdr3_aa: CASSLRDRTDTQYF; cdr3_nt: TGTGCCAGCAGCTTACGGGATCGGACAGATACGCAGTATTTT